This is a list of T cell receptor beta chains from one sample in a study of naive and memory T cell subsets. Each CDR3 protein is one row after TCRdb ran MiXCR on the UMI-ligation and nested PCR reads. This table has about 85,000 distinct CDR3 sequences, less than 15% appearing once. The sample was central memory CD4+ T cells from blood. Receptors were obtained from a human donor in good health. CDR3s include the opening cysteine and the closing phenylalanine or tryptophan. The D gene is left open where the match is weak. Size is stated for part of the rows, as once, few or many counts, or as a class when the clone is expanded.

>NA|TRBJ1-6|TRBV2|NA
TGTGCCAGCAGCCACAGGGACGATAATTCACCCCTCCACTTT
CASSHRDDNSPLHF
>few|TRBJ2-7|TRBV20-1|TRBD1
TGCAGTGCTAGACACAGGGGGATCTTAGCCGAGCAGTACTTC
CSARHRGILAEQYF
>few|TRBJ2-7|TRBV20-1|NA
TGCAGTGCTAGAAGTCAATCCTACGAGCAGTACTTC
CSARSQSYEQYF
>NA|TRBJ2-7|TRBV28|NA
TGTGCCAGCAGTCCGGGGGAGCAGTACTTC
CASSPGEQYF
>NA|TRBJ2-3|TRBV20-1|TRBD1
TGCAGTGCTAGAGGCTCTGGACAGGGGGGCACAGATACGCAGTATTTT
CSARGSGQGGTDTQYF
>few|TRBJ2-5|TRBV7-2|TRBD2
TGTGCCAGCAGCCAAAGGACTAGCGGGAGGCAAGAGACCCAGTACTTC
CASSQRTSGRQETQYF
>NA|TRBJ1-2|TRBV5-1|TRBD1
TGCGCCAGCAGCTTCGGACAGGGAGTGGGGAGCTATGGCTACACCTTC
CASSFGQGVGSYGYTF
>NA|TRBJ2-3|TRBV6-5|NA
TGTGCCAGCAGCCCAGGGACTCGAGGCGGCACAGATACGCAGTATTTT
CASSPGTRGGTDTQYF
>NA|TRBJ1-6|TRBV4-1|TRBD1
TGCGCCAGCAGCCCCCAGGGGGCGCATTCACCCCTCCACTTT
CASSPQGAHSPLHF
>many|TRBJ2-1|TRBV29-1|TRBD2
TGCAGCGTTGAAAGGGGCCCATCCGGGGGGGCTTCTGAGCAGTTCTTC
CSVERGPSGGASEQFF
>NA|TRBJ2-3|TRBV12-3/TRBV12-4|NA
TGTGCCAGCAGTTTCTCGTCCCCGAGCACAGATACGCAGTATTTT
CASSFSSPSTDTQYF
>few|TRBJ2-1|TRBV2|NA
TGTGCCAGCAGACGGGACTTAAACAATGAGCAGTTCTTC
CASRRDLNNEQFF
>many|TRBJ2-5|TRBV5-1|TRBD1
TGCGCCAGCAACAGGGACAGAAACCAAGAGACCCAGTACTTC
CASNRDRNQETQYF
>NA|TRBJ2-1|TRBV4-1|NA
TGCGCCAGCAGCCCACCACGCGGGAACGTCGGTGAGCAGTTCTTC
CASSPPRGNVGEQFF
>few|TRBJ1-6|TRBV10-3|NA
TGTGCCACCCGACGGGTCGCGGGGGATAATTCACCCCTCCACTTT
CATRRVAGDNSPLHF
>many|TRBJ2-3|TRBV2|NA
TGTGCCAGCAGTTCCGGGACCCAGCCACGCACAGATACGCAGTATTTT
CASSSGTQPRTDTQYF
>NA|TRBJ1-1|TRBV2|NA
TGTGCCAGCATTCCACAGGGATTGGGCACTGAAGCTTTCTTT
CASIPQGLGTEAFF
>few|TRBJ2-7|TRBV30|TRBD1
TGTGCCTGGACCCGGGACAGATCTTCCTACGAGCAGTACTTC
CAWTRDRSSYEQYF
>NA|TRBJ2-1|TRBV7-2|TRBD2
TGTGCCAGCAGCTCCGGACTAGCAGTCTACAATGAGCAGTTCTTC
CASSSGLAVYNEQFF
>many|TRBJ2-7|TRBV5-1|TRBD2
TGCGCCAGCAGCACACTGACTAGCGGGGCCTACGAGCAGTACTTC
CASSTLTSGAYEQYF
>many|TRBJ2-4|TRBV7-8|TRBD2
TGTGCCAGCAGCACGACTAGCCAGGCATCCATTCAGTACTTC
CASSTTSQASIQYF
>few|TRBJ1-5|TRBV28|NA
TGTGCCAGCAGTTTAGGGTATCAGCCCCAGCATTTT
CASSLGYQPQHF
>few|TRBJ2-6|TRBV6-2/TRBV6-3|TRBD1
TGTGCCAGCAGACAGGGGGCAACTGGGGCCAACGTCCTGACTTTC
CASRQGATGANVLTF
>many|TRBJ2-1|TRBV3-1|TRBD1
TGTGCCAGCAGCCAACAACCGGGACAGGGGAGTGAGCAGTTCTTC
CASSQQPGQGSEQFF
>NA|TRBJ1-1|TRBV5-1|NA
TGCGCCAGCAGCGGGGGGCCAGGACGCGCTGAAGCTTTCTTT
CASSGGPGRAEAFF
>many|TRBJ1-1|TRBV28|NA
TGTGCCAGCAGTTTAAAGGCGAACACTGAAGCTTTCTTT
CASSLKANTEAFF
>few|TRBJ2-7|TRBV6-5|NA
TGTGCCAGCAGTTACAAGTACTCGGGGTACGAGCAGTACTTC
CASSYKYSGYEQYF
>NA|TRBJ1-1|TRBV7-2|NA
TGTGCCAGCAGCGTACGCGGACAGAACACTGAAGCTTTCTTT
CASSVRGQNTEAFF
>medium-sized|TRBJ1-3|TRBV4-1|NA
TGCGCCAGCAGCCAAGCTGGAAACACCATATATTTT
CASSQAGNTIYF
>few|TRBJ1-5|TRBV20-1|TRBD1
TGCAGTGCTAGAGGGGACAGCAGAAATCAGCCCCAGCATTTT
CSARGDSRNQPQHF
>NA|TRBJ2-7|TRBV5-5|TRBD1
TGTGCCAGCAGCTACTCCTCCGGGACAGGGGGCAATGAGCAGTACTTC
CASSYSSGTGGNEQYF
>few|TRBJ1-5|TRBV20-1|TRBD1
TGCAGTGCCGGGACAGCAAATCAGCCCCAGCATTTT
CSAGTANQPQHF
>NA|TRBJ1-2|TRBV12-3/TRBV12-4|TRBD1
TGTGCCAGCAGCAGGGACAGGGGCTTAGATGGCTACACCTTC
CASSRDRGLDGYTF
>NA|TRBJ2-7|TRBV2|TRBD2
TGTGCCAGCAAGCGGGGGAGCTCCTACGAGCAGTACTTC
CASKRGSSYEQYF
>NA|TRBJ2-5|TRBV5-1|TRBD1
TGCGCCAGCAGCTTGGTGGGACAGTTAGAAGAGACCCAGTACTTC
CASSLVGQLEETQYF
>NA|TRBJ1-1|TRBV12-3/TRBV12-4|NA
TGTGCCAGCAGAAATCCGGGACGCGAAGCTTTCTTT
CASRNPGREAFF
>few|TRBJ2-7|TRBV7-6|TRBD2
TGTGCCAGCACCGAAATAGCGGGAGTGAACGAGCAGTACTTC
CASTEIAGVNEQYF
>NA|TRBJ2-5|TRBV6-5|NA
TGTGCCAGCAGTCAGATGCAGGGGAGGGAGACCCAGTACTTC
CASSQMQGRETQYF
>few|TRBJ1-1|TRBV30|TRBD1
TGTGCCTGGGTACAGGGGTGGGACACTGAAGCTTTCTTT
CAWVQGWDTEAFF
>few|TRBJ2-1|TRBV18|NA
TGTGCCAGCTCACCAGAACGGCGGGAAGGTTTTAGGGATGAGCAGTTCTTC
CASSPERREGFRDEQFF
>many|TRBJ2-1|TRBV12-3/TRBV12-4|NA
TGTGCCAGCAGCGCCCCGGGTCTGGGAGACAATGAGCAGTTCTTC
CASSAPGLGDNEQFF
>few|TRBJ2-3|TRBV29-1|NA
TGCAGCAAGCTGGGACTGTCGGGCACAGATACGCAGTATTTT
CSKLGLSGTDTQYF
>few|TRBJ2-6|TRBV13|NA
TGTGCCAGCAGCCCGACAGCCCCGCAAAGTAGCTCTGGGGCCAACGTCCTGACTTTC
CASSPTAPQSSSGANVLTF
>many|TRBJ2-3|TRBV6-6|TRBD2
TGTGCCAGCAGTTACCGGACTAGCGCTAGCACAGATACGCAGTATTTT
CASSYRTSASTDTQYF
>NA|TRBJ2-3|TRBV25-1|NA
TGTGCCAGCAGTGTGACATCCACAGATACGCAGTATTTT
CASSVTSTDTQYF
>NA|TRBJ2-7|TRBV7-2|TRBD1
TGTGCCAGCAGCTCCTACGGGACAGAGCCCTACGAGCAGTACTTC
CASSSYGTEPYEQYF
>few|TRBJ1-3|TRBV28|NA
TGTGCCAGCAGTTTATACCGGGGCGGAAACACCATATATTTT
CASSLYRGGNTIYF
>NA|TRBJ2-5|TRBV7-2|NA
TGTGCCAGCAGCTTAGTACAGGGTGGTGAGACCCAGTACTTC
CASSLVQGGETQYF
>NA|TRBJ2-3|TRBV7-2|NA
TGTGCCAGCAGCTCTGGACTGGCTAGCACAGATACGCAGTATTTT
CASSSGLASTDTQYF
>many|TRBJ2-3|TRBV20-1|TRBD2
TGCAGTGCTAGAGATCCGCTAGCGGGACTCACAGATACGCAGTATTTT
CSARDPLAGLTDTQYF